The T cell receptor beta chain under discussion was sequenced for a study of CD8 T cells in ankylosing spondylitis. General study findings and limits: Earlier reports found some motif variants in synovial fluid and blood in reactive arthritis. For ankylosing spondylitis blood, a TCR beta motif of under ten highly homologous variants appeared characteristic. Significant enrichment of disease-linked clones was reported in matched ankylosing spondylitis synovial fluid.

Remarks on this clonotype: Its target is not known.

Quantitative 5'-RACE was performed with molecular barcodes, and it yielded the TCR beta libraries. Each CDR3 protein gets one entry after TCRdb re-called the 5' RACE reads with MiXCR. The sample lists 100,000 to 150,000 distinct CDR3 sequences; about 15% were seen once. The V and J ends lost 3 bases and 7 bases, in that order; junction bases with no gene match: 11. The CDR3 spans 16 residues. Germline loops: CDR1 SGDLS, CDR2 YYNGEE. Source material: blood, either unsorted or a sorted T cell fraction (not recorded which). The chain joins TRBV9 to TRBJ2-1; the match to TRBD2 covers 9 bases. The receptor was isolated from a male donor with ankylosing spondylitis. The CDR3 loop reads CASSGPGLATENEQFF. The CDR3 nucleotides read TGTGCCAGCAGCGGTCCCGGACTAGCGACAGAAAATGAGCAGTTCTTC.